The present T cell receptor beta chain was sequenced within a study of OX40 agonist ivuxolimab in advanced cancers. Findings and limits, study-wide: Average numbers of expanded clones were greater in CD8+ T cells than in CD4+.

Clones were sequenced by immunoSEQ multiplex PCR, and TCRdb holds only the in-frame ones, with some missing. The repertoire has 65,000 to 85,000 clones, roughly 90% of them found once; the top ten carry less than 12%. The V gene end was trimmed by 3 bases and the J gene end by 4 bases; junction bases not matched to a gene: 2. Germline-derived CDR1 and CDR2 are SGHRS and YFSETQ. The length of the CDR3 is 13 residues. This clone has just one count. Its antigen remains unidentified. The chain recombines TRBV5-1 with TRBJ2-7; 9 bases match TRBD1. This sequence was found in an adult with an advanced solid tumor such as melanoma, head and neck, liver or kidney cancer. The source was CD4+ or CD8+ T cells sorted from blood, collected in a trial of the OX40 agonist ivuxolimab. CDR3 bases: TGCGCCAGCAGCTGGGGGACAGGGTACGAGCAGTACTTC. Protein product: CASSWGTGYEQYF.